A selection of T cell receptor beta chains follows, all from one sample in a study of OX40 agonist ivuxolimab in advanced cancers. The method was immunoSEQ multiplex PCR; TCRdb's version includes in-frame clones alone and lacks a portion of them. The sample lists fewer than 35,000 clones, 90% seen once, with approximately 25% in the top ten. Sequencing used CD4+ or CD8+ T cells sorted from blood, obtained in a trial of the OX40 agonist ivuxolimab. These TCRs come from an adult with an advanced solid tumor such as melanoma, head and neck, liver or kidney cancer. Each CDR3 is given without its conserved first and last residue.

j_gene: TRBJ1-1
v_gene: TRBV19
CDR3aa: ASSIVPGGYADTEAF

j_gene: TRBJ2-1
v_gene: TRBV30
CDR3aa: AWSGQVNEQF

j_gene: TRBJ2-1
v_gene: TRBV30
CDR3aa: AWGLAFYNEQF

j_gene: TRBJ2-3
v_gene: TRBV7-9
CDR3aa: ASSSTSSAADTQY

j_gene: TRBJ2-7
v_gene: TRBV6-5
CDR3aa: ASSPGLAGVREQY

j_gene: TRBJ1-2
v_gene: TRBV6-5
CDR3aa: ASTGGVNYGYT

j_gene: TRBJ2-7
v_gene: TRBV9
CDR3aa: ASSESMDGDYEQY

j_gene: TRBJ2-6
v_gene: TRBV5-8
CDR3aa: ASSLLGGGGANVLT

j_gene: TRBJ2-1
v_gene: TRBV6-4
CDR3aa: ASSIPTGGSYNEQF

j_gene: TRBJ2-5
v_gene: TRBV6-1
CDR3aa: ASTDGETQY

j_gene: TRBJ2-1
v_gene: TRBV5-6
CDR3aa: ASMLYNEQF

j_gene: TRBJ1-1
v_gene: TRBV29-1
CDR3aa: SVMKGENTEAF

j_gene: TRBJ1-1
v_gene: TRBV29-1
CDR3aa: SVPRPGHENTEAF

j_gene: TRBJ2-7
v_gene: TRBV10-1
CDR3aa: ASSPGTAYEQY

j_gene: TRBJ2-1
v_gene: TRBV6-1
CDR3aa: ASKGGGYGEQF

j_gene: TRBJ2-1
v_gene: TRBV2
CDR3aa: ASTGAWLAGEALSYNEQF

j_gene: TRBJ2-2
v_gene: TRBV6-5
CDR3aa: ASSTRTGELF

j_gene: TRBJ2-7
v_gene: TRBV6-1
CDR3aa: ASSGWVSYSYEQY

j_gene: TRBJ2-7
v_gene: TRBV29-1
CDR3aa: SVPGQGDYEQY

j_gene: TRBJ1-1
v_gene: TRBV6-5
CDR3aa: ASSRRNTEAF

j_gene: TRBJ1-5
v_gene: TRBV30
CDR3aa: AWAAFNQPQH

j_gene: TRBJ2-7
v_gene: TRBV27
CDR3aa: ASSLSLAGGYEQY

j_gene: TRBJ2-1
v_gene: TRBV21-1
CDR3aa: ASSNGLAKDNEQF

j_gene: TRBJ2-7
v_gene: TRBV10-1
CDR3aa: ASSDERGLREQY

j_gene: TRBJ2-5
v_gene: TRBV7-9
CDR3aa: ASSLATPETQY

j_gene: TRBJ2-7
v_gene: TRBV14
CDR3aa: ASSHGYEQY

j_gene: TRBJ1-3
v_gene: TRBV19
CDR3aa: ASSYGHPNSGNTIY

j_gene: TRBJ2-3
v_gene: TRBV27
CDR3aa: ASRQPDSEGRTQY

j_gene: TRBJ1-5
v_gene: TRBV5-6
CDR3aa: ASSPRGYNQPQH

j_gene: TRBJ2-3
v_gene: TRBV30
CDR3aa: ACPTLAASTDTQY

j_gene: TRBJ2-1
v_gene: TRBV13
CDR3aa: ASSLEGNEQF

j_gene: TRBJ2-1
v_gene: TRBV4-1
CDR3aa: ASSQDYNNEQF

j_gene: TRBJ2-1
v_gene: TRBV25-1
CDR3aa: ASSPTQTWAQNEQF

j_gene: TRBJ2-7
v_gene: TRBV7-6
CDR3aa: ASSLGWGSYEQY

j_gene: TRBJ2-7
v_gene: TRBV19
CDR3aa: ASSIDRSYEQY

j_gene: TRBJ2-5
v_gene: TRBV15
CDR3aa: ATSSFFHRARMETQY

j_gene: TRBJ2-1
v_gene: TRBV10-1
CDR3aa: ASSESGLAGGNEQF

j_gene: TRBJ1-5
v_gene: TRBV25-1
CDR3aa: ASSEAGYNQPQH

j_gene: TRBJ2-1
v_gene: TRBV9
CDR3aa: ASSEGLQGKGTF

j_gene: TRBJ2-7
v_gene: TRBV30
CDR3aa: AWTLPGQFFYEQY

j_gene: TRBJ2-7
v_gene: TRBV9
CDR3aa: ASSGNLLSEQY

j_gene: TRBJ1-6
v_gene: TRBV27
CDR3aa: ATGGGTVSPLH

j_gene: TRBJ2-1
v_gene: TRBV4-1
CDR3aa: ASSLSGLSSYNEQF

j_gene: TRBJ2-2
v_gene: TRBV5-6
CDR3aa: ASSRGTANTGELF

j_gene: TRBJ2-2
v_gene: TRBV5-1
CDR3aa: ASTSLPTPTGVQNTGELF

j_gene: TRBJ1-2
v_gene: TRBV5-4
CDR3aa: ASSLGGDARGYT

j_gene: TRBJ2-1
v_gene: TRBV5-1
CDR3aa: ASSTDRGYSYNEQF

j_gene: TRBJ1-5
v_gene: TRBV5-6
CDR3aa: ASSFSGGGQPQH

j_gene: TRBJ2-7
v_gene: TRBV6-4
CDR3aa: ASSDGTGVNEQY

j_gene: TRBJ1-2
v_gene: TRBV25-1
CDR3aa: ASSDPGQVLGYT